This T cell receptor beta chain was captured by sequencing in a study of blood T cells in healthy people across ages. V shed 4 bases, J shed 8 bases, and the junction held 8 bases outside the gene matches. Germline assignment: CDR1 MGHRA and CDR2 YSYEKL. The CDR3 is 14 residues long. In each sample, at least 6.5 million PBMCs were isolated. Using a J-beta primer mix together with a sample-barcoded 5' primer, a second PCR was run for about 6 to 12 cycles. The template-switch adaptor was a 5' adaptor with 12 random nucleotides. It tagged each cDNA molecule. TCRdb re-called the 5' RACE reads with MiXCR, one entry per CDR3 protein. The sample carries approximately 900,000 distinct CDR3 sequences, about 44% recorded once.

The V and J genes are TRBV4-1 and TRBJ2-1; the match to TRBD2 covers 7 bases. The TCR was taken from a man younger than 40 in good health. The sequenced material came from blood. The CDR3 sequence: CASSRGLGVDEQFF. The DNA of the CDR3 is TGCGCCAGCAGCCGAGGACTAGGGGTAGATGAGCAGTTCTTC.